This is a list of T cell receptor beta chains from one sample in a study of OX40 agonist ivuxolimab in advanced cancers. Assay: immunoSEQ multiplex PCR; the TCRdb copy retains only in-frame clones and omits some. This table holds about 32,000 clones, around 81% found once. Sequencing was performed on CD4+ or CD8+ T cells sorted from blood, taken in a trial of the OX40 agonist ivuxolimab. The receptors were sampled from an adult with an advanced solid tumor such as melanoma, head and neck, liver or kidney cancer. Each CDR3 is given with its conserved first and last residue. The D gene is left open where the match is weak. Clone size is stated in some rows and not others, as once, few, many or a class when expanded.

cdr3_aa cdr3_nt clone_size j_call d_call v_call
CAWSPFGNTEAFF TGTGCCTGGAGCCCATTCGGGAACACTGAAGCTTTCTTT NA TRBJ1-1 NA TRBV30
CASSPSAAGHTEAFF TGTGCCAGCTCACCATCGGCAGCTGGGCACACTGAAGCTTTCTTT NA TRBJ1-1 NA TRBV18
CASSSYTEAFF TGTGCCAGCAGCTCTTACACTGAAGCTTTCTTT NA TRBJ1-1 NA TRBV5-6
CASSLWEGRRETQYF TGTGCCAGCAGCTTATGGGAGGGGAGGCGAGAGACCCAGTACTTC NA TRBJ2-5 TRBD2 TRBV11-2
CASSQVGPGAGGKETQYF TGCGCCAGCAGCCAAGTGGGGCCAGGTGCGGGCGGCAAAGAGACCCAGTACTTC NA TRBJ2-5 NA TRBV4-1
CASSRRRESYEQYF TGTGCCAGCTCAAGGCGGAGGGAATCCTACGAGCAGTACTTC NA TRBJ2-7 NA TRBV18
CATSRDGGVWEQYF TGTGCCACCAGCAGAGATGGGGGGGTGTGGGAGCAGTACTTC NA TRBJ2-7 TRBD2 TRBV15
CASSQDSSAPREQYF TGTGCCAGCAGCCAAGACTCGTCCGCCCCCAGGGAGCAGTACTTC NA TRBJ2-7 NA TRBV14
CASSLNPREQFF TGTGCCAGCAGCTTAAACCCCCGAGAGCAGTTCTTC NA TRBJ2-1 NA TRBV11-2
CASSRDSLSYEQYF TGTGCCAGCTCACGGGACAGCCTTTCCTACGAGCAGTACTTC NA TRBJ2-7 TRBD1 TRBV18
CASSRDRDDGYTF TGTGCCAGCAGCCGGGACAGGGACGATGGCTACACCTTC NA TRBJ1-2 TRBD1 TRBV7-3
CATRDSLRTGELFF TGTGCCACCCGGGACAGCCTACGCACCGGGGAGCTGTTTTTT NA TRBJ2-2 TRBD1 TRBV27
CASSKGTNQETQYF TGTGCCAGCAGTAAAGGGACAAATCAAGAGACCCAGTACTTC NA TRBJ2-5 NA TRBV2
CATKGTGTGGTQYF TGTGCCACCAAGGGGACTGGCACAGGGGGGACCCAGTACTTC NA TRBJ2-5 TRBD1 TRBV15
CASSLLVTSGTDTQYF TGTGCCAGCAGCCTACTCGTGACTAGCGGCACAGATACGCAGTATTTT few TRBJ2-3 TRBD2 TRBV7-9
CASSPWGGRGTGELFF TGTGCCAGCAGCCCGTGGGGGGGCCGGGGAACCGGGGAGCTGTTTTTT NA TRBJ2-2 NA TRBV7-2
CASTTGQAGGYNEQFF TGTGCCAGTACCACAGGTCAAGCGGGGGGATACAATGAGCAGTTCTTC medium-sized TRBJ2-1 TRBD2 TRBV19